The clone carrying this T cell receptor beta chain has at least ten counts. Its antigen is unidentified. Germline V gene sequence: CDR1 SGDLS, CDR2 YYNGEE. The ends were cut back, 0 bases at V and 4 bases at J, with 8 bases in the middle. The CDR3 loop spans 14 amino acids. This entry comes from a study of immune heterogeneity within non-small cell lung tumors. Across the whole study: Histologically, a handful of tumors were squamous cell carcinomas and nine to ten were non-squamous carcinomas. The remaining 1 tumor was not otherwise specified.

TCR beta CDR3 was amplified by multiplex PCR, first round approximately 10 cycles, 32 V and 13 J primers. MiXCR, run by TCRdb on the multiplex PCR reads, gives a single entry per CDR3 protein. The sample lists 20,000 to 25,000 distinct CDR3 sequences, 28% occurring once. General observations from the study: Identical dominant CDR3 beta clonotypes recurred across tumor sites within a patient, alongside site-unique high-frequency clones. Between individual patients, the high-frequency T-cell receptor beta clonotypes largely differed. Local tumor mutational burden and local T-cell repertoire clonality showed a moderate significant correlation, R approximately 0.35.

Bulk tumor gDNA, about 630 ng per sample, served as the TCR template. The authors collected several far-apart biopsies from each primary tumor during surgery. Samples came from untreated patients having curative surgery for newly diagnosed non-small cell lung cancer. Sequences were obtained from lung tumor tissue. The TCR originated in a man in his forties or fifties with non-small cell lung cancer. The rearrangement uses TRBV9 and TRBJ1-5; tentative D call: TRBD1 (5 bases). CDR3 DNA: TGTGCCAGCAGCGTAGGTGGGACTAATCAGCCCCAGCATTTT. It translates to CASSVGGTNQPQHF.